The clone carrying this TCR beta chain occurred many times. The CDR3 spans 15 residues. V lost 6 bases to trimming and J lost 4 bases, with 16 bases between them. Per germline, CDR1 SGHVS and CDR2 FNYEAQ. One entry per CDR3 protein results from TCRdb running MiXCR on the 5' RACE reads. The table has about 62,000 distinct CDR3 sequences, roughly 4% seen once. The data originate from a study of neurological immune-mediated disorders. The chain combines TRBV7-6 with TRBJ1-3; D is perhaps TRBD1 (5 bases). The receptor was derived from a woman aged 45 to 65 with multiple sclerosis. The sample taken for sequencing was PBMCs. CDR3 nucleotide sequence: TGTGCCAGCAGTTCTCCCGGGACGCAGGGAAACACCATATATTTT. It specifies CASSSPGTQGNTIYF.